A selection of T cell receptor beta chains follows, all from one sample in a study of T cell responses to AZD1222 COVID-19 vaccine. The data were produced by immunoSEQ multiplex PCR, yet TCRdb's version contains in-frame clones alone and is incomplete. The sample yields around 260,000 clones, 85% to 95% seen once. Sequenced here: peripheral blood, sampled on day 0 of AZD1222 vaccination. The receptors come from an adult in good health. CDR3s include the opening cysteine and the closing phenylalanine or tryptophan. A D gene is named only where the DNA matches it firmly.

j_call d_call v_call cdr3_nt cdr3_aa
TRBJ2-7 TRBD2 TRBV3-1/TRBV3-2 TGTGCCAGCAGCCAAGGGCTAGCGGGAGCTCCCTACGAGCAGTACTTC CASSQGLAGAPYEQYF
TRBJ2-7 - TRBV7-2 TGTGCCAGCAGCTTAGAGGCTTTGGGTGGTGGCGAGCAGTACTTC CASSLEALGGGEQYF
TRBJ1-5 - TRBV6-2/TRBV6-3 TGTGCCAGCAGTTACTCCTGGCCCAACCAGCCCCAGCATTTT CASSYSWPNQPQHF
TRBJ1-2 - TRBV15 TGTGCCACCAGCAGAGATGGCAGGGGATATGGCTACACCTTC CATSRDGRGYGYTF
TRBJ2-1 - TRBV2 TGTGCCAGCAGAGTAGGAGGCTACAATGAGCAGTTCTTC CASRVGGYNEQFF
TRBJ1-4 TRBD1 TRBV9 TGTGCCAGCAGCGTAGGAATCGGGGACAGGTACGGTGAAAAACTGTTTTTT CASSVGIGDRYGEKLFF
TRBJ2-7 - TRBV6-5 TGTGCCAGCAGCTCCGGGACGCTATACGAGCAGTACTTC CASSSGTLYEQYF
TRBJ2-5 TRBD2 TRBV19 TGTGCCAGTAGCCTAGCGGGAGCGGCGTGGGAGACCCAGTACTTC CASSLAGAAWETQYF
TRBJ2-7 - TRBV28 TGTGCCAGCAGGCCCACCGGGACGTCCGTTCCTCGAGAGCAGTACTTC CASRPTGTSVPREQYF
TRBJ2-3 - TRBV28 TGTGCCAGCAGTTCCGGACTGGATTTCACAGATACGCAGTATTTT CASSSGLDFTDTQYF
TRBJ2-1 - TRBV7-9 TGTGCCTGGGGTGCGGGGGCTCATGAGCAGTTCTTC CAWGAGAHEQFF
TRBJ2-2 TRBD2 TRBV7-3 TGTGCCAGCAGCCCAGGGAGGGGTGTGCTGTTTTTT CASSPGRGVLFF
TRBJ1-6 - TRBV5-6 TGTGCCAGCAGCTTGCGGGGGGTTAATTCACCCCTCCACTTT CASSLRGVNSPLHF
TRBJ1-5 - TRBV12-3/TRBV12-4 TGTGCCAGCAGGCAGGGGCGACATCAGCCCCAGCATTTT CASRQGRHQPQHF
TRBJ1-1 - TRBV6-6 TGTGCCAGCAGCACCGAACAGGGCCTGAACACTGAAGCTTTCTTT CASSTEQGLNTEAFF
TRBJ1-2 TRBD1 TRBV28 TGTGCCAGCAGTAGGACAGGGGGACCCCTCTATGGCTACACCTTC CASSRTGGPLYGYTF
TRBJ1-4 - TRBV11-1 TGTGCCAGCAGCTACCTCTCGGGATTAAGAAATGAAAAACTGTTTTTT CASSYLSGLRNEKLFF
TRBJ2-5 TRBD1 TRBV19 TGTGCCAGTAGTACCCCAGCAGGGGGCGGTGAGACCCAGTACTTC CASSTPAGGGETQYF